This T cell receptor beta chain was profiled in a study of graft-versus-host responses after intestinal transplantation. General study points: Analysis identified GvH clones in recipient marrow, with some appearing first in ileum or blood.

Details on this clone: Its matching antigen is unknown.

Produced via immunoSEQ multiplex PCR; TCRdb's table is partial and in-frame only. Counted here are some 100,000 clones, around 93% occurring once; the ten biggest clones make up approximately 0.064%. Sequencing used unstimulated CD8+ T cells sorted from spleen or lymph node cells, obtained before transplant. The source is a human donor who was the organ donor for an intestinal transplant.

CDR3 sequence: CSVFTASYEQYF. DNA for the CDR3: TGCAGCGTTTTTACAGCCTCCTACGAGCAGTACTTC. The chain is built from TRBV29-1 and TRBJ2-7, with unresolved D. With 5 bases removed from V and 0 bases from J, the gap between germline ends came to 8 bases. The CDR3 sequence is 12 residues long. Per germline, CDR1 SQVTM and CDR2 ANQGSEA.